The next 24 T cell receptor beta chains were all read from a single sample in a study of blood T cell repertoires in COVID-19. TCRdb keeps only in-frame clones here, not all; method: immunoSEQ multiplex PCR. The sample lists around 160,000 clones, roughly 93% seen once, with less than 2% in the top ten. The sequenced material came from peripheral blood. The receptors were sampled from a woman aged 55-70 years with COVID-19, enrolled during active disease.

The CDR3 region is CASSALGQGREQYF. The CDR3 bases are TGTGCCAGCAGCGCTCTGGGACAGGGGAGAGAGCAGTACTTC. V gene TRBV9 combines with J gene TRBJ2-7, with 10 bases aligning to TRBD1. The CDR3 is made up of 14 amino acids. After removal of 3 bases from V and 7 bases from J, the junction contained 7 bases not matched to a gene. Germline V gene data show CDR1 as SGDLS and CDR2 as YYNGEE.

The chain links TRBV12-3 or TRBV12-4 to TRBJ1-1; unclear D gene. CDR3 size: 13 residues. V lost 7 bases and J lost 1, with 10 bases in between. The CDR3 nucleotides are TGTGCCAGCACCCTAGAAAGGAACACTGAAGCTTTCTTT. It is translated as CASTLERNTEAFF.

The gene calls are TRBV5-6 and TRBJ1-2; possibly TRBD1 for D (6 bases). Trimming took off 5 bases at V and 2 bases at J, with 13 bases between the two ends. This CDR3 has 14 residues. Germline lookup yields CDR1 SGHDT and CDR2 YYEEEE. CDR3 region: CASSPTGQNYGYTF. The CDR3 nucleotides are TGTGCCAGCAGTCCAACCGGACAGAACTATGGCTACACCTTC.

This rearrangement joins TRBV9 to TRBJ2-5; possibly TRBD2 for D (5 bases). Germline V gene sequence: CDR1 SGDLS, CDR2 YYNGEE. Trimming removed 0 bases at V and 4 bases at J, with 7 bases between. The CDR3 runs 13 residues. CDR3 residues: CASSVAGGETQYF. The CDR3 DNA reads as TGTGCCAGCAGCGTAGCCGGAGGAGAGACCCAGTACTTC.

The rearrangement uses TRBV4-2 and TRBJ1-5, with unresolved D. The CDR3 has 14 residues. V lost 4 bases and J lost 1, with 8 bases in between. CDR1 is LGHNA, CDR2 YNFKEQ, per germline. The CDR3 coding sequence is TGTGCCAGCAGCCTTCTAGAGAGCAATCAGCCCCAGCATTTT. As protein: CASSLLESNQPQHF.

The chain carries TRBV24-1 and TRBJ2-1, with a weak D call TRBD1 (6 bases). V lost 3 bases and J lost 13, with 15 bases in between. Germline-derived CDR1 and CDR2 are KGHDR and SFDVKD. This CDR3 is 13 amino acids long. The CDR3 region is CATSDTRGRRQFF. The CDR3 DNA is TGTGCCACCAGTGATACCAGGGGACGAAGACAGTTCTTC.

CDR3 DNA sequence: TGTGCCAGCTCACCCCCGATTGATTCTAACGAGCAGTACTTC. Amino acids: CASSPPIDSNEQYF. The chain has TRBV18 and TRBJ2-7; D uncertain. The germline V and J ends were trimmed by 3 bases and 5 bases, with 14 bases remaining between them. Germline CDR1 KGHSH, CDR2 LQKENI. The CDR3 sequence is 14 residues long.

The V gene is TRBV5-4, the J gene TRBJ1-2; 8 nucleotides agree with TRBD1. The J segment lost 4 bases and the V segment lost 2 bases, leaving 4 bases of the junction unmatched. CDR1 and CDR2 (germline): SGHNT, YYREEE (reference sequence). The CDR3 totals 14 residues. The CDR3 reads CASSFPGGSYGYTF. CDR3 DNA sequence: TGTGCCAGCAGCTTCCCAGGGGGCAGCTATGGCTACACCTTC.

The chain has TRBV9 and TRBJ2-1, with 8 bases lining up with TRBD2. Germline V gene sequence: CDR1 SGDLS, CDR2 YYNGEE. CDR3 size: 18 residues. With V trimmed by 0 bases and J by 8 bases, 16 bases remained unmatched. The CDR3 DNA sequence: TGTGCCAGCAGCGTAGGATCAGGCGGGGGGCCTTGGTGGGATGAGCAGTTCTTC. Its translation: CASSVGSGGGPWWDEQFF.

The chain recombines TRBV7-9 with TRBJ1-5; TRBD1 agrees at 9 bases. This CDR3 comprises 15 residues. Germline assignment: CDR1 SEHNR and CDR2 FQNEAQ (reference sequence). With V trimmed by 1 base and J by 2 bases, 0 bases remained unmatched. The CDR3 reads CASSLGTGGNQPQHF. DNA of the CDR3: TGTGCCAGCAGCTTAGGGACAGGGGGCAATCAGCCCCAGCATTTT.

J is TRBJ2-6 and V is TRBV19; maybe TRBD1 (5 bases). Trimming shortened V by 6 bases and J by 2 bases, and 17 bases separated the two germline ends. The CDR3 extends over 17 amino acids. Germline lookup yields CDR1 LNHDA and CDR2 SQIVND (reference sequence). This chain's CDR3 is CASSLYGGATGANVLTF. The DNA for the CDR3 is TGTGCCAGTAGCCTATATGGTGGGGCTACTGGGGCCAACGTCCTGACTTTC.

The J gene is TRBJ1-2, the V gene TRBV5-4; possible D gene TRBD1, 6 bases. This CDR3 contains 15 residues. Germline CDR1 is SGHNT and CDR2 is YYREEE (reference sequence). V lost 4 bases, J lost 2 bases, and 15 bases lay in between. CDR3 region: CASSPGGALNYGYTF. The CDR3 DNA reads TGTGCCAGCAGCCCCGGGGGGGCCCTGAACTATGGCTACACCTTC.

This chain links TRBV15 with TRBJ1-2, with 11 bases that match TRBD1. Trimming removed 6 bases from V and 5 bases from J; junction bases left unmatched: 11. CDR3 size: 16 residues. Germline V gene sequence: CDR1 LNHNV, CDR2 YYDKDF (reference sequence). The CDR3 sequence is CATRPAAGTGGYGYTF. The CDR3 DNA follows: TGTGCCACCAGACCAGCCGCCGGGACAGGGGGATATGGCTACACCTTC.

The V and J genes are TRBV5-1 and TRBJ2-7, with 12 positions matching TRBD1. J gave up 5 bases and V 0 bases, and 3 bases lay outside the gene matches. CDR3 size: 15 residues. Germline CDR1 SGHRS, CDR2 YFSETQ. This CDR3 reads CASSLEGQGADEQYF. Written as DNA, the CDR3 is TGCGCCAGCAGCTTGGAGGGACAGGGGGCGGACGAGCAGTACTTC.

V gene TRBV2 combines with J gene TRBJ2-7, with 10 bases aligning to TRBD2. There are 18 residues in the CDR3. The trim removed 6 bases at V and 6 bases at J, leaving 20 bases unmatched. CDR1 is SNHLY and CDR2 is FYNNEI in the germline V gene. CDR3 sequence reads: CASRARSGGVSGPSEQYF. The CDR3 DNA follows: TGTGCCAGCAGGGCGCGAAGCGGGGGGGTATCAGGACCTTCCGAGCAGTACTTC.

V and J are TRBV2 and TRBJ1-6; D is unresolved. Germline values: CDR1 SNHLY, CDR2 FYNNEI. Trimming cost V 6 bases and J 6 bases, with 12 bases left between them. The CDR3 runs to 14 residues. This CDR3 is CASRVSRFNSPLHF. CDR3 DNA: TGTGCCAGCAGAGTTTCCCGGTTTAATTCACCCCTCCACTTT.

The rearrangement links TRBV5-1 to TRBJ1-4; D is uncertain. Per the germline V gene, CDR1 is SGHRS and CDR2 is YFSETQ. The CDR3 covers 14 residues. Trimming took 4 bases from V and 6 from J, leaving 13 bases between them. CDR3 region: CASSLGGRDEKLFF. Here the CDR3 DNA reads TGCGCCAGCAGCCTGGGCGGTCGGGATGAAAAACTGTTTTTT.

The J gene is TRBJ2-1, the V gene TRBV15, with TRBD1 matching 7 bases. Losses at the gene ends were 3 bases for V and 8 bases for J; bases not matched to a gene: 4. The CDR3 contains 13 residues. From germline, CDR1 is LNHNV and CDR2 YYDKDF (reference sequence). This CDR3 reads CATSRRQGYEQFF. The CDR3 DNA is TGTGCCACCAGCAGGAGACAGGGTTATGAGCAGTTCTTC.

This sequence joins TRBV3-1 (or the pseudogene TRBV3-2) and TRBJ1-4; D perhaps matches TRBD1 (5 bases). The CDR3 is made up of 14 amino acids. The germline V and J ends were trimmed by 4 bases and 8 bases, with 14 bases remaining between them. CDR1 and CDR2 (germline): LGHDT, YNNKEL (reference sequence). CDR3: CASSPGVIEEKLFF. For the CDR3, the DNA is TGTGCCAGCAGCCCGGGGGTCATAGAAGAAAAACTGTTTTTT.

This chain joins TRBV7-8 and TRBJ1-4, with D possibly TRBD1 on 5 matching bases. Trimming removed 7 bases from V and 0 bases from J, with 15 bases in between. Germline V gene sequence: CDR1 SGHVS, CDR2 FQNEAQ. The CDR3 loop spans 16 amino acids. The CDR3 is CASTPGPSATNEKLFF. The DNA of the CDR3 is TGTGCCAGCACCCCAGGGCCGTCGGCAACTAATGAAAAACTGTTTTTT.

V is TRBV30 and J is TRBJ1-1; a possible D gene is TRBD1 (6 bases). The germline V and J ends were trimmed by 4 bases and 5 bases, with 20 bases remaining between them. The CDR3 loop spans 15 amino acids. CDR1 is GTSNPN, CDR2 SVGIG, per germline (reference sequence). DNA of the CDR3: TGTGCCTGGATCATTATGGGGGCTGCGAGAACTGAAGCTTTCTTT. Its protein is CAWIIMGAARTEAFF.

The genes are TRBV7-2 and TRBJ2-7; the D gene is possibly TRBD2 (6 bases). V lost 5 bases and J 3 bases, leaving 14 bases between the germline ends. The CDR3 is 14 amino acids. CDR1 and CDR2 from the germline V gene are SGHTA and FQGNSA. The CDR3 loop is CASSRRTNGYEQYF. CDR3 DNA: TGTGCCAGCAGCAGGCGGACTAATGGCTACGAGCAGTACTTC.

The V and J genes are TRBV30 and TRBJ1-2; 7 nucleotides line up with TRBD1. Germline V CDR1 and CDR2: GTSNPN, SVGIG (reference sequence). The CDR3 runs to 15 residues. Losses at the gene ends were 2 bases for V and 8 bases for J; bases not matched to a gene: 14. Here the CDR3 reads CAWSTPGGWGYGYTF. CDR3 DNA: TGTGCCTGGAGTACTCCAGGGGGTTGGGGGTACGGCTACACCTTC.

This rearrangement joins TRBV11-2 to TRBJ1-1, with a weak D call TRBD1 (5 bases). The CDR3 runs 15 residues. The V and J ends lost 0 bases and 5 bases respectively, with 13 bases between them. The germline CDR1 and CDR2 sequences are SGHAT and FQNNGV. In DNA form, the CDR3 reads TGTGCCAGCAGCTTAGATTCCGGGGGGAGAACTGAAGCTTTCTTT. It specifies CASSLDSGGRTEAFF.